This T cell receptor beta chain was identified in a study of cytomegalovirus exposure and HLA in healthy donors. Worth noting for this clone: Its specificity is not known.

Clones were sequenced by immunoSEQ multiplex PCR, and TCRdb holds only the in-frame ones, with some missing. The profile shows approximately 64,000 clones, more than 85% of them singletons. Study-level points and caveats: There were three CMV-associated chains whose specificity for CMV antigens was confirmed in vitro. In the 95 to 150 validation repertoires, a later analysis found that first-cohort TCR clusters tended to co-occur.

From germline, CDR1 is MNHEY and CDR2 SMNVEV (reference sequence). This CDR3 is built from 14 residues. Trimming took 5 bases from V and 5 from J, leaving 15 bases between them. The sequence came from a woman between 18 and 30 years old in good health and CMV-seronegative. Sequencing was done on a sample of PBMCs. This sequence joins TRBV27 and TRBJ1-1; tentatively, D is TRBD1 (5 bases). CDR3 protein: CASSRTFRETEAFF. As DNA, the CDR3 is TGTGCCAGCAGTCGGACATTCAGGGAAACTGAAGCTTTCTTT.